This entry features one T cell receptor (beta chain) sequence. Its specificity is not known. The sample belongs to a study of early T cells in non-severe SARS-CoV-2 infection. Study information: The study sequenced bulk RNA from unsorted whole blood, with chains unpaired. Overall study findings and caveats: Clonotype matching in VDJdb favored anti-spike CD8 responses and did not capture private and CD4 specificities.

Trimming removed 4 bases at V and 2 bases at J, with 18 bases between. This CDR3 is 16 amino acids long. Individually, cDNA molecules had unique molecular identifiers attached to them. TCRdb re-called the 5' RACE reads with MiXCR, one entry per CDR3 protein. The table has 80,000 or so distinct CDR3 sequences, 11% seen once. The receptor's source is an adult who was a healthcare worker with PCR-confirmed SARS-CoV-2 infection or an uninfected control (not recorded which). The source was whole blood, collected at baseline. The chain combines TRBV12-3 or TRBV12-4 with TRBJ2-7; D perhaps matches TRBD1 (5 bases). The CDR3 DNA reads as TGTGCCAGCAGTTCAACTGGGGCTATCCACACCTACGAGCAGTACTTC. As protein: CASSSTGAIHTYEQYF.